This T cell receptor beta chain appears in the sequencing data of a study of blood T cell repertoires in COVID-19. This clone was seen repeatedly, ten times or more. This CDR3 comprises 14 residues. From germline, CDR1 is ENHRY and CDR2 SYGVKD. V gave up 6 bases and J gave up 2 bases; unmatched junction bases: 3. The assay was immunoSEQ multiplex PCR, and TCRdb's table has in-frame clones only and misses some. The sample includes approximately 450,000 clones, around 89% of them seen just once. This clonotype was obtained from a woman aged 25 to 39 with acute or convalescent COVID-19. This chain joins TRBV10-3 and TRBJ2-7; 11 bases align to TRBD2. The source material was peripheral blood. The CDR3 nucleotides read TGTGCCATCAGGGGGGGACTAGCGGCCTACGAGCAGTACTTC. It translates to CAIRGGLAAYEQYF.